This entry lists 3 T cell receptor beta chains sequenced from one sample in a study of shared clonotypes between healthy human individuals. Libraries were prepared by immunoSEQ multiplex PCR; TCRdb keeps only in-frame clonotypes and omits some of them. The table includes over a million clones, around three quarters detected once. Sequencing was performed on memory CD4+ T cells from PBMCs. This sample's subset: CD45RA-negative fraction. The receptor set was obtained from a man between 18 and 29 years old in good health. Some clones in this sample may be carry-over from other donors' samples.

The table lists this clone with a few counts. The rearrangement joins TRBV5-8 to TRBJ1-1; no clear D. Germline lookup yields CDR1 SGHTS and CDR2 YDEGEE. The CDR3 totals 14 residues. V lost 7 bases and J 0 bases, leaving 13 bases between the germline ends. CDR3: CASRAMVLNTEAFF. CDR3 bases: TGTGCCAGCCGCGCCATGGTCTTGAACACTGAAGCTTTCTTT.

V is TRBV2 and J is TRBJ1-6, with 10 bases that match TRBD1. After removal of 6 bases from V and 10 bases from J, the junction contained 9 bases not matched to a gene. The CDR3 loop spans 15 amino acids. Per the germline V gene, CDR1 is SNHLY and CDR2 is FYNNEI. Here the CDR3 DNA reads TGTGCCAGCAGGAAGGGACAGGGGATCAGGTCACCCCTCCACTTT. It specifies CASRKGQGIRSPLHF.

The chain's CDR3 is CASYRGVLPNVLTF. CDR3 nucleotide sequence: TGTGCCAGTTACAGGGGAGTGTTGCCCAACGTCCTGACTTTC. This chain connects TRBV6-1 to TRBJ2-6; 7 nucleotides line up with TRBD1. Unmatched junction bases numbered 10, after V lost 9 bases and J lost 8 bases. In germline, CDR1 is MNHNS, CDR2 SASEGT. There are 14 residues in the CDR3.